Listed below are T cell receptor beta chains from one sample, sequenced in a study. One entry per CDR3 protein results from TCRdb running MiXCR on the reads. The repertoire has around 1,800 distinct CDR3 sequences, about a quarter of them found once; the top ten carry approximately 6%. Sequenced: CD8+ T cells (not recorded whether cultured). These receptors were collected from a female donor. Each CDR3 is given with its conserved first and last residue. A D gene is named only where the DNA matches it firmly. Clone size, where shown, is once, few, many, or a class for clones that have expanded.

DNA: TGTGCCAGCAGCTTAGAAGGGGGACAGGGAATCCCTGAAGCTTTCTTT; CDR3: CASSLEGGQGIPEAFF; V: TRBV7-9; D: TRBD1; J: TRBJ1-1; size: large
DNA: TGTACCAGCAGCTCTCCGGGACGGGGGGCGGGGGAGACCCAGTACTTC; CDR3: CTSSSPGRGAGETQYF; V: TRBV5-5; D: .; J: TRBJ2-5; size: .
DNA: TGTGCCAGTAGTACAAGGGAGCTGGGACTAGCGGGAGTGATCCCCCAAGAGACCCAGTACTTC; CDR3: CASSTRELGLAGVIPQETQYF; V: TRBV19; D: TRBD2; J: TRBJ2-5; size: medium-sized
DNA: TGCGGTGCTAGAGGGACGGCGAACACTGGAGCTTTCTTT; CDR3: CGARGTANTGAFF; V: TRBV20-1; D: .; J: TRBJ1-1; size: .
DNA: TGCAGTGCTCGGGGGGCTTCCTCCTACGAGCAGTACTTC; CDR3: CSARGASSYEQYF; V: TRBV20-1; D: .; J: TRBJ2-7; size: medium-sized
DNA: TGTGCCAGCAGTCCTAGGGACGGACAAGAGACCCAGCCCTTC; CDR3: CASSPRDGQETQPF; V: TRBV7-6; D: .; J: TRBJ2-5; size: once
DNA: TGTGCCAGCAGCTTAGGGCTCACTGCCTACAATGATCAGTTCTTC; CDR3: CASSLGLTAYNDQFF; V: TRBV7-6; D: .; J: TRBJ2-1; size: .
DNA: TGTGCCAACAGCGGCCCTCCTAGCGGGGGTAACACAGATACGCAGTATTTT; CDR3: CANSGPPSGGNTDTQYF; V: TRBV7-3; D: TRBD2; J: TRBJ2-3; size: .
DNA: TGTGCCAGCAGCCCAGGGCAGGGCGCTGAAGCTTTCTTT; CDR3: CASSPGQGAEAFF; V: TRBV11-2; D: .; J: TRBJ1-1; size: medium-sized
DNA: TGTGCCAACAGCTCCTCCGGCACAGATACGCAGTATTTT; CDR3: CANSSSGTDTQYF; V: TRBV5-4; D: .; J: TRBJ2-3; size: .
DNA: TGTGCCATCAGTGATAGGGACGCATACTACGAGCAGTACTTC; CDR3: CAISDRDAYYEQYF; V: TRBV10-3; D: .; J: TRBJ2-7; size: medium-sized
DNA: TGTGCCAGCAGTTTAGAGGGATCGCATTTGGGAGCTTTCTTT; CDR3: CASSLEGSHLGAFF; V: TRBV28; D: .; J: TRBJ1-1; size: medium-sized
DNA: TGTGCCAGCAGCCAGTATCCCCCGGAAAACACTGAAGCTTTCTTT; CDR3: CASSQYPPENTEAFF; V: TRBV7-6; D: .; J: TRBJ1-1; size: many
DNA: TGTGCCAGCAGCGCCCGGGGCAGGGTGGTAGATGAGCAGCTCTTC; CDR3: CASSARGRVVDEQLF; V: TRBV7-9; D: .; J: TRBJ2-1; size: .
DNA: TGCAGTGCTATCAACGATGACACCGGGGAGCTGTTTTTT; CDR3: CSAINDDTGELFF; V: TRBV20-1; D: .; J: TRBJ2-2; size: .
DNA: TGTGCCAGCAGGGACGCCGGGGGTACTGAAGCTTTCTTT; CDR3: CASRDAGGTEAFF; V: TRBV27; D: .; J: TRBJ1-1; size: medium-sized
DNA: TGTGCCAGTAGTACTACAGTGAACACTGAAGCTTTCTTT; CDR3: CASSTTVNTEAFF; V: TRBV19; D: .; J: TRBJ1-1; size: large
DNA: TGCGCCAGCAGCTTGGCCGCAACTAGTGGTCCCTACGAGCAGTACTTC; CDR3: CASSLAATSGPYEQYF; V: TRBV5-1; D: .; J: TRBJ2-7; size: large
DNA: TGCGCCAGCAGGCCGGGACAGCTATACGAGCAGTACTTC; CDR3: CASRPGQLYEQYF; V: TRBV6-5; D: TRBD1; J: TRBJ2-7; size: .
DNA: TGTGCCTGGAGCTGGGCGGCGGCAACCTCCTACGAGCAGTACTTC; CDR3: CAWSWAAATSYEQYF; V: TRBV30; D: .; J: TRBJ2-7; size: medium-sized
DNA: TGTGCCAGCAGTTCCTGGACTAGCGGGAGAACTTCCTCGGCCAATGAGCAGTTCTTC; CDR3: CASSSWTSGRTSSANEQFF; V: TRBV12-3/TRBV12-4; D: TRBD2; J: TRBJ2-1; size: medium-sized
DNA: TGTGCCAGCAGCTCGGCACAGGGAACAGATACGCAGTATTTT; CDR3: CASSSAQGTDTQYF; V: TRBV5-6; D: .; J: TRBJ2-3; size: many
DNA: TGCGCCAGCAGCTTAGATGAATCCGTAGCGGGGGGCAATGAGCAGTTCTTC; CDR3: CASSLDESVAGGNEQFF; V: TRBV11-2; D: TRBD2; J: TRBJ2-1; size: few
DNA: TGTGCCAGCGGCCCGAGGACTAGCGGGATGTCCTACAATGAGCAGTTCTTC; CDR3: CASGPRTSGMSYNEQFF; V: TRBV7-9; D: TRBD2; J: TRBJ2-1; size: .
DNA: TGTGCCAGCCGCCCATTAGGGGGCTCCTACAATGAGCAGTTCTTC; CDR3: CASRPLGGSYNEQFF; V: TRBV5-6; D: .; J: TRBJ2-1; size: large
DNA: TGTGCCAGTAGAGCTGACAGGAGTGCCTACAACGAGCAGTTCTTC; CDR3: CASRADRSAYNEQFF; V: TRBV19; D: .; J: TRBJ2-1; size: .
DNA: TGTGCCCGGAGTGTGGTAGCAGGGGGCGAGGGGCAGTTCTTC; CDR3: CARSVVAGGEGQFF; V: TRBV30; D: TRBD1; J: TRBJ2-1; size: few
DNA: TGTCCCAGCAGCCAAAGGGAATCTTACAGTGAGCAGTTCTTC; CDR3: CPSSQRESYSEQFF; V: TRBV3-1; D: .; J: TRBJ2-1; size: once
DNA: TGCAGTGCTATAGATCTTGTCAGATGCGAGCAGTACTTC; CDR3: CSAIDLVRCEQYF; V: TRBV20-1; D: .; J: TRBJ2-7; size: .
DNA: TGCGCCAGCAGCCAAGGGGCGGGTAATTCACCCCTCCACTTT; CDR3: CASSQGAGNSPLHF; V: TRBV4-1; D: .; J: TRBJ1-6; size: medium-sized
DNA: TGCGCCAGCAGCCAAGTTGGGCAGGGGAACTATGGCTACACCTTC; CDR3: CASSQVGQGNYGYTF; V: TRBV4-3; D: .; J: TRBJ1-2; size: medium-sized
DNA: TGTGCCAGCGAGGTATTGCGGTACGAGCAATACTTC; CDR3: CASEVLRYEQYF; V: TRBV6-2/TRBV6-3; D: .; J: TRBJ2-7; size: .
DNA: TGTGCCAGCAGCTACGGACTATCCTACGAGCAGTACTTC; CDR3: CASSYGLSYEQYF; V: TRBV11-2; D: .; J: TRBJ2-7; size: medium-sized
DNA: TGTGCCAGCAGGCAACAGGGTTGGGGCTACACCTTC; CDR3: CASRQQGWGYTF; V: TRBV6-5; D: .; J: TRBJ1-2; size: large
DNA: TGTGCCAGCAGCTTCGGACAGGGGGGAGGCTACACCTTC; CDR3: CASSFGQGGGYTF; V: TRBV7-9; D: TRBD1; J: TRBJ1-2; size: few
DNA: TGCGCCAGCAGCTCGTCAGGACAGCCGCCGCAAGAGACCCAGTACTTC; CDR3: CASSSSGQPPQETQYF; V: TRBV5-1; D: .; J: TRBJ2-5; size: large
DNA: TGTGCCAGCAGCCAAACTAGCGGGAGCTCCTACGAGCAGTACTTC; CDR3: CASSQTSGSSYEQYF; V: TRBV3-1; D: TRBD2; J: TRBJ2-7; size: large
DNA: TGTGCCAGCAGTTTGGGGGGGAGCGGGACTCAGTACTTC; CDR3: CASSLGGSGTQYF; V: TRBV6-5; D: TRBD2; J: TRBJ2-5; size: few
DNA: TGTGCCAGTTCTTTTAGGGGGGTCAACACTGGGAAGCTGTTTTTT; CDR3: CASSFRGVNTGKLFF; V: TRBV19; D: .; J: TRBJ2-2; size: .
DNA: TGTGCCAGCAGTTTACTTCTTTGGGCAGGGAACGGGTCCTACAATGAGCAGTTCTTC; CDR3: CASSLLLWAGNGSYNEQFF; V: TRBV27; D: .; J: TRBJ2-1; size: .
DNA: TGCAGTGCTAGAGATCTGAACACTGAAGCTTTCTTT; CDR3: CSARDLNTEAFF; V: TRBV20-1; D: .; J: TRBJ1-1; size: large
DNA: TGTGCCAGCAGTGAAAGGACAACATCTGGTGAAAAACTGTTTTTT; CDR3: CASSERTTSGEKLFF; V: TRBV6-1; D: .; J: TRBJ1-4; size: large
DNA: TGTGCCAGCAGTTATACCTATGAGCAGTTCTTC; CDR3: CASSYTYEQFF; V: TRBV6-2/TRBV6-3; D: .; J: TRBJ2-1; size: medium-sized
DNA: TGCAGTGCTGCTGCTAGCGGGAGATCCTACGAGCAGTACTTC; CDR3: CSAAASGRSYEQYF; V: TRBV20-1; D: TRBD2; J: TRBJ2-7; size: medium-sized
DNA: TGCAGTGCTAGGGCTAAGGACGTAGCGGGAGTAGATGAGCAGTTCTTC; CDR3: CSARAKDVAGVDEQFF; V: TRBV20-1; D: TRBD2; J: TRBJ2-1; size: medium-sized
DNA: TGTGCTAGTGCCTCCCTGACTACCGTTGACGGGCAGTACTTC; CDR3: CASASLTTVDGQYF; V: TRBV12-5; D: .; J: TRBJ2-7; size: medium-sized
DNA: TGTGCCAGCAGCCGAGCGGGGAAAACCGGGGAGCTGTTTTTT; CDR3: CASSRAGKTGELFF; V: TRBV3-1; D: TRBD2; J: TRBJ2-2; size: .
DNA: TGTGCCTGGAGTTTGAGGGACGCCGGGGAGCTGTTTTTT; CDR3: CAWSLRDAGELFF; V: TRBV30; D: .; J: TRBJ2-2; size: large
DNA: TGTGCCAGCAGCTCGAGGGAGGGAAGTGGGCGGGAACGGAACACTGAAGCTTTCTTT; CDR3: CASSSREGSGRERNTEAFF; V: TRBV5-4; D: .; J: TRBJ1-1; size: medium-sized
DNA: TGCAGTGCTGGAGGCGCTGATTTTAGTTTCTTT; CDR3: CSAGGADFSFF; V: TRBV20-1; D: .; J: TRBJ1-1; size: .
DNA: TGCGCCAGCAGCCAAGATAGGGCAGGGGGCTATGGCTACACCTTC; CDR3: CASSQDRAGGYGYTF; V: TRBV4-3; D: TRBD1; J: TRBJ1-2; size: medium-sized